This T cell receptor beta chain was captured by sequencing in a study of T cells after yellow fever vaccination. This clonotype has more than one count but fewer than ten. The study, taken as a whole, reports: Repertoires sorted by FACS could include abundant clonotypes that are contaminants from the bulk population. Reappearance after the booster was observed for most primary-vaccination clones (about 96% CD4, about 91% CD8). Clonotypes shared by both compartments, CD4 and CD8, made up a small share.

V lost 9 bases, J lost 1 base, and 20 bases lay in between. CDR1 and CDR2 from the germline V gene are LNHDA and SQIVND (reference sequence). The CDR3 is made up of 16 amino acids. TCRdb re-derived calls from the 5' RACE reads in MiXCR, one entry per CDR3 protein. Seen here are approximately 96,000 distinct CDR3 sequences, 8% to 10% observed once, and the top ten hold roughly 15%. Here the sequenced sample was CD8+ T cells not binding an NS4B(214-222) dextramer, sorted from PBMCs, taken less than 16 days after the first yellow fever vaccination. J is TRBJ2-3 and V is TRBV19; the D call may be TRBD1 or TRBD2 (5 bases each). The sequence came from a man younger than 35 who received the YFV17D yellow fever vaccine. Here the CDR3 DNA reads TGTGCCAGCGACGGGCTTTCGGGACGCGGCACAGATACGCAGTATTTT. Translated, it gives CASDGLSGRGTDTQYF. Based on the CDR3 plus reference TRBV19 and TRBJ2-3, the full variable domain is DGGITQSPKYLFRKEGQNVTLSCEQNLNHDAMYWYRQDPGQGLRLIYYSQIVNDFQKGDIAEGYSVSREKKESFPLTVTSAQKNPTAFYLCASDGLSGRGTDTQYFGPGTRLTVL.